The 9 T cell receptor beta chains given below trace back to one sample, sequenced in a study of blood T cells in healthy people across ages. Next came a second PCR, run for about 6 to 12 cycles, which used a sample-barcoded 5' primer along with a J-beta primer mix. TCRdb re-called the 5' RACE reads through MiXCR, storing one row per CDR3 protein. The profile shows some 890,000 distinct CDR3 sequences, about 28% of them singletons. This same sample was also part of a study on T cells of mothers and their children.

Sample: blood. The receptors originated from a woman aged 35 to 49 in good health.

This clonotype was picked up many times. CDR3 protein: CASSSRTEETQYF. The CDR3 region has the DNA TGTGCCAGCAGCTCCAGGACGGAAGAGACCCAGTACTTC. The chain is built from TRBV7-2 and TRBJ2-5; D not resolved. This CDR3 comprises 13 residues. The ends were cut back, 4 bases at V and 3 bases at J, with 9 bases in the middle. CDR1 and CDR2 from the germline V gene are SGHTA and FQGNSA. The variable domain in full, with the rest retrieved from reference TRBV7-2 and TRBJ2-5, is GAGVSQSPSNKVTEKGKDVELRCDPISGHTALYWYRQSLGQGLEFLIYFQGNSAPDKSGLPSDRFSAERTGGSVSTLTIQRTQQEDSAVYLCASSSRTEETQYFGPGTRLLVL.

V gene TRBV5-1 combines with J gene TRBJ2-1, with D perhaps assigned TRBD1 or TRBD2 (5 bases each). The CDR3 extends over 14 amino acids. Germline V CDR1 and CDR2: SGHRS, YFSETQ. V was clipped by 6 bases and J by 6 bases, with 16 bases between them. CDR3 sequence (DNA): TGCGCCAGCACCTTAGGGACGCGTGGCAATGAGCAGTTCTTC. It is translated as CASTLGTRGNEQFF.

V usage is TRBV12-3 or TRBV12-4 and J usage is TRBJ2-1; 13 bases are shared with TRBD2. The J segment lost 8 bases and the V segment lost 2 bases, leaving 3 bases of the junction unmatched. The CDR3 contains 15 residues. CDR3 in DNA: TGTGCCAGCAGTTTATGGACTAGCGGGGGTGATGAGCAGTTCTTC. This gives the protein CASSLWTSGGDEQFF.

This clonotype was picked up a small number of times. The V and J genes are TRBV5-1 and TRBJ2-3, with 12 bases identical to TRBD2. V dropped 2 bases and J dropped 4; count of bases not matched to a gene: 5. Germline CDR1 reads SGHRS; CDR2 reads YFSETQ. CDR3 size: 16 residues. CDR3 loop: CASSFSSGGAPDTQYF. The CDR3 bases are TGCGCCAGCAGCTTCTCTAGCGGGGGGGCCCCAGATACGCAGTATTTT.

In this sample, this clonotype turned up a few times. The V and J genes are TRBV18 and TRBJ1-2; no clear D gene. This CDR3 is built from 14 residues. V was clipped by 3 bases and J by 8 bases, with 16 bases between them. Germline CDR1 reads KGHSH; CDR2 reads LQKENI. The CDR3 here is CASSPRHSLGGYTF. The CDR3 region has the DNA TGTGCCAGCTCACCGCGACACAGCCTGGGCGGCTACACCTTC.

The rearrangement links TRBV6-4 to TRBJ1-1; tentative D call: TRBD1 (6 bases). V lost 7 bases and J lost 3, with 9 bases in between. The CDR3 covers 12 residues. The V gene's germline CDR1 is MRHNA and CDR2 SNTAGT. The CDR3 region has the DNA TGTGCCAGCAAGGACAGAGACACTGAAGCTTTCTTT. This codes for CASKDRDTEAFF.

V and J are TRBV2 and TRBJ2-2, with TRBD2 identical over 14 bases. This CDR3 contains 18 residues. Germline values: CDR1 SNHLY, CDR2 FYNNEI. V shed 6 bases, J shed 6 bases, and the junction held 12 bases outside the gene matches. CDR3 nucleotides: TGTGCCAGCAGCCTGACTAGCGGGGGGGCTTTAGTCCCCGGGGAGCTGTTTTTT. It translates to CASSLTSGGALVPGELFF. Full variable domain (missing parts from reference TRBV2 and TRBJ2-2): EPEVTQTPSHQVTQMGQEVILRCVPISNHLYFYWYRQILGQKVEFLVSFYNNEISEKSEIFDDQFSVERPDGSNFTLKIRSTKLEDSAMYFCASSLTSGGALVPGELFFGEGSRLTVL.

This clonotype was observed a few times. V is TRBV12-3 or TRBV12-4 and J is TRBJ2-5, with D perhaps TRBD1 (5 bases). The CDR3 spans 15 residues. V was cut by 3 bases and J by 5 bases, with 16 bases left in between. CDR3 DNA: TGTGCCAGCAGTTTCCGGGTGCAGGGCCTGGAGACCCAGTACTTC. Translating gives CASSFRVQGLETQYF.

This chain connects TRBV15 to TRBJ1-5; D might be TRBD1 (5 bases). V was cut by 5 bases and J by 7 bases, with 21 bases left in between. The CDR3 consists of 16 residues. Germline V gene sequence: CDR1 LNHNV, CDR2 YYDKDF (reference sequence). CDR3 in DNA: TGTGCCACCAGCCCGATGCGGGGGTCGAGCGAGCAGCCCCAGCATTTT. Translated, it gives CATSPMRGSSEQPQHF.